These 27 T cell receptor beta chains share one sample of origin, sequenced in a study of blood T cell repertoires in COVID-19. Method: immunoSEQ multiplex PCR; TCRdb's copy keeps in-frame clones and lacks some. The sample comprises about 190,000 clones, 80% to 90% of which are singletons, and 5.1% rests with the top ten. Sequenced sample: peripheral blood. The receptors were sampled from a woman between 70 and 85 years old with active or convalescent COVID-19.

The chain joins TRBV18 to TRBJ2-3; D is uncertain. The germline V gene has CDR1 KGHSH and CDR2 LQKENI. V was pared by 8 bases and J by 0 bases, with 15 bases between. This CDR3 has 15 residues. The CDR3: CASTTGAPSTDTQYF. The CDR3 DNA is TGTGCCAGCACGACTGGCGCCCCTAGCACAGATACGCAGTATTTT.

V gene TRBV5-4 combines with J gene TRBJ1-5; D call uncertain. The germline V and J ends were trimmed by 1 base and 2 bases, with 10 bases remaining between them. Germline V CDR1 and CDR2: SGHNT, YYREEE (reference sequence). The CDR3 loop spans 15 amino acids. Here the CDR3 DNA reads TGTGCCAGCAGCTTGTCCCGGGTATGCAATCAGCCCCAGCATTTT. Translating it yields CASSLSRVCNQPQHF.

The genes are TRBV5-4 and TRBJ2-3; D possibly corresponds to TRBD1 (5 bases). V was clipped by 0 bases and J by 1 base, with 6 bases between them. Germline lookup yields CDR1 SGHNT and CDR2 YYREEE (reference sequence). The CDR3 is 14 amino acids. Here the CDR3 DNA reads TGTGCCAGCAGCTTGGTACAGGGCACAGATACGCAGTATTTT. It encodes CASSLVQGTDTQYF. Looking up the rest from reference TRBV5-4 and TRBJ2-3 gives the full variable domain: ETGVTQSPTHLIKTRGQQVTLRCSSQSGHNTVSWYQQALGQGPQFIFQYYREEENGRGNFPPRFSGLQFPNYSSELNVNALELDDSALYLCASSLVQGTDTQYFGPGTRLTVL.

This clone was seen a handful of times. The chain recombines TRBV21-1 with TRBJ2-7; the table's D call, TRBD2, has no DNA check behind it. TRBV21-1 has pseudogene status. This CDR3 is 14 amino acids long. CDR3: CASSKTSGVYEQYF. For the CDR3, the DNA is TGTGCCAGCAGCAAGACTAGCGGGGTCTACGAGCAGTACTTC.

The chain couples TRBV5-4 to TRBJ2-2, with no clear D. Trimming took off 0 bases at V and 2 bases at J, with 14 bases between the two ends. Looked up from germline, CDR1 is SGHNT and CDR2 is YYREEE (reference sequence). This CDR3 has 17 amino acids. The CDR3 sequence: CASSLGWAGPNTGELFF. DNA of the CDR3: TGTGCCAGCAGCTTGGGTTGGGCAGGTCCCAACACCGGGGAGCTGTTTTTT.

The V call is TRBV6-5, the J call TRBJ1-1; tentative D call: TRBD1 (6 bases). Between the trimmed V and J ends, which lost 2 bases and 4 bases, there was a span of 11 bases. The CDR3 sequence is 14 residues long. Germline CDR1 and CDR2: MNHEY and SVGAGI. The CDR3 here is CASSYARGITEAFF. CDR3 sequence (DNA): TGTGCCAGCAGTTACGCCAGGGGTATCACTGAAGCTTTCTTT.

The genes are TRBV11-2 and TRBJ1-4; the D gene is possibly TRBD1 (6 bases). V lost 5 bases to trimming and J lost 4 bases, with 14 bases between them. CDR1 is SGHAT and CDR2 is FQNNGV in the germline V gene. There are 15 residues in the CDR3. Written as DNA, the CDR3 is TGTGCCAGCAGCCCCCAGGGGAGCTTTAATGAAAAACTGTTTTTT. It translates to CASSPQGSFNEKLFF.

The V and J genes are TRBV5-1 and TRBJ2-7, with 8 bases lining up with TRBD1. The germline CDR1 and CDR2 sequences are SGHRS and YFSETQ. V was clipped by 4 bases and J by 3 bases; unmatched bases: 9. This CDR3 contains 15 residues. The DNA of the CDR3 is TGCGCCAGCAGCCAGACAGGGGTCGGATTCTACGAGCAGTACTTC. Amino acid sequence: CASSQTGVGFYEQYF.

Many counts were recorded for this clone. The rearrangement joins TRBV19 to TRBJ2-2; D is uncertain. Germline V lookup: CDR1 LNHDA, CDR2 SQIVND (reference sequence). V dropped 7 bases and J dropped 1 base, with 10 bases sitting between them. The CDR3 covers 14 residues. The CDR3 nucleotides are TGTGCCAGTAAACAGTTCATGAACACCGGGGAGCTGTTTTTT. It is translated as CASKQFMNTGELFF.

This rearrangement joins TRBV27 to TRBJ1-6; D perhaps matches TRBD1 (5 bases). CDR3 length: 17 residues. Trimming removed 6 bases at V and 5 bases at J, with 20 bases between. Germline assignment: CDR1 MNHEY and CDR2 SMNVEV (reference sequence). CDR3 nucleotide sequence: TGTGCCAGCAGACCCCACCGTGGACGGACAAATAATTCACCCCTCCACTTT. Its translation: CASRPHRGRTNNSPLHF.

The rearrangement links TRBV20-1 to TRBJ1-5; D might be TRBD1 (5 bases). Germline V CDR1 and CDR2: DFQATT, SNEGSKA (reference sequence). This CDR3 is 14 amino acids long. V was shortened by 3 bases and J by 6 bases, with 15 bases between the two germline ends. The CDR3 is CSASQSWGGQPQHF. In DNA, the CDR3 is TGCAGTGCTAGTCAATCCTGGGGCGGTCAGCCCCAGCATTTT.

V and J are TRBV28 and TRBJ2-7; 9 nucleotides line up with TRBD2. The CDR3 extends over 18 amino acids. V lost 2 bases to trimming and J lost 1 base; unmatched junction nucleotides: 12. The germline gives CDR1 MDHEN, CDR2 SYDVKM. The CDR3, as DNA: TGTGCCAGCAGTTTACCGCAACAGACTAGCGGACGATCCTACGAGCAGTACTTC. This gives the protein CASSLPQQTSGRSYEQYF.

The genes are TRBV29-1 and TRBJ2-1, with 12 bases matching TRBD1. The ends lost 2 bases at V and 9 bases at J; junction bases unmatched: 14. The CDR3 is 17 residues long. The V gene's germline CDR1 is SQVTM and CDR2 ANQGSEA. CDR3 in DNA: TGCAGCGTTGAAAAGGGACAGGGGGCCGTCTGGGGTGGTGAGCAGTTCTTC. This translates into CSVEKGQGAVWGGEQFF.

This clone was counted between two and nine times. The genes are TRBV6-5 and TRBJ2-7; D is possibly TRBD1 (6 bases). V was pared by 8 bases and J by 5 bases, with 13 bases between. CDR3 length equals 12 residues. Germline CDR1 reads MNHEY; CDR2 reads SVGAGI. The CDR3 sequence is CASSNRDHEQYF. As DNA, the CDR3 is TGTGCCAGCTCGAACAGGGACCACGAGCAGTACTTC.

This clone was picked up a small number of times. The CDR3 sequence: CASSATTGGYGYTF. The CDR3, as DNA: TGTGCCAGCAGCGCAACGACAGGGGGTTATGGCTACACCTTC. The gene calls are TRBV9 and TRBJ1-2; 9 bases match TRBD1. Germline V gene sequence: CDR1 SGDLS, CDR2 YYNGEE. V shed 3 bases and J 5 bases; nucleotides not matched to a gene: 5. CDR3 size: 14 residues.

J is TRBJ1-1 and V is TRBV10-3, with TRBD1 matching 12 bases. V lost 6 bases to trimming and J lost 1 base; unmatched junction nucleotides: 0. This CDR3 comprises 14 residues. Germline V gene data show CDR1 as ENHRY and CDR2 as SYGVKD. CDR3 protein: CAIRGQGANTEAFF. The CDR3 DNA reads as TGTGCCATCAGGGGACAGGGGGCGAACACTGAAGCTTTCTTT.

V gene TRBV28 combines with J gene TRBJ1-4, with D uncertain. The CDR3 extends over 15 amino acids. Germline V CDR1 and CDR2: MDHEN, SYDVKM. Trimming left V 4 bases short and J 3 bases short, with 12 bases between. Written as DNA, the CDR3 is TGTGCCAGCAGTTCAGGCGGGCGGCCTAATGAAAAACTGTTTTTT. Its translation: CASSSGGRPNEKLFF.

J is TRBJ2-3 and V is TRBV6-4; 9 nucleotides line up with TRBD1. The germline gives CDR1 MRHNA, CDR2 SNTAGT. Germline trimming cut 4 bases from V and 5 bases from J; bases unmatched to any gene: 4. CDR3 size: 14 residues. CDR3 protein: CASSAQGAEDTQYF. The DNA for the CDR3 is TGTGCCAGCAGTGCACAGGGGGCGGAAGATACGCAGTATTTT.

This clone was seen once. The chain carries TRBV28 and TRBJ1-5; TRBD1 might be the D (5 bases). The CDR3 loop spans 16 amino acids. With 7 bases removed from V and 1 base from J, the gap between germline ends came to 17 bases. CDR1 and CDR2 (germline): MDHEN, SYDVKM. Here the CDR3 DNA reads TGTGCCAGCACCCCCTGGGGCCAGCCGAGCAATCAGCCCCAGCATTTT. This encodes CASTPWGQPSNQPQHF.

This rearrangement joins TRBV10-3 to TRBJ1-3, with D perhaps matching TRBD1 (5 bases). This CDR3 contains 16 residues. Germline V gene lookup returns CDR1 ENHRY and CDR2 SYGVKD. The V and J ends lost 7 bases and 0 bases respectively, with 16 bases between them. CDR3 sequence (DNA): TGTGCCATCAACGGGGGGGGAACCAGCTCTGGAAACACCATATATTTT. Its translation: CAINGGGTSSGNTIYF.

A remark on this clone: An end of the junction does not agree with germline; a read error may underlie this. The J gene is TRBJ2-1, the V gene TRBV7-3; TRBD1 matches 9 bases. Germline V lookup: CDR1 SGHTA, CDR2 FQGTGA. There are 13 residues in the CDR3. DNA of the CDR3: TGTGCCAGCAGCTTGGGACAGGGTAGTTTTATGATCTTC. Amino acids: CASSLGQGSFMIF.

The chain has TRBV7-9 and TRBJ2-4, with D unresolved. V was cut by 1 base and J by 1 base, with 11 bases left in between. Germline values: CDR1 SEHNR, CDR2 FQNEAQ (reference sequence). The length of the CDR3 is 16 residues. The CDR3 nucleotides read TGTGCCAGCAGCTTAGAATTTACGGTGGCCAAAAACATTCAGTACTTC. It codes for CASSLEFTVAKNIQYF.

The rearrangement uses TRBV3-1 (or the pseudogene TRBV3-2) and TRBJ2-5; 7 nucleotides line up with TRBD1. The CDR3 is made up of 16 amino acids. Germline CDR1 and CDR2: LGHDT and YNNKEL (reference sequence). J lost 1 base, V lost 1 base, and 6 bases had no gene match. CDR3 in amino acids: CASSQGTGLLQETQYF. CDR3 sequence (DNA): TGTGCCAGCAGCCAAGGGACAGGCCTTCTCCAAGAGACCCAGTACTTC.

The rearrangement joins TRBV28 to TRBJ2-7; D might be TRBD1 (5 bases). Germline V gene data show CDR1 as MDHEN and CDR2 as SYDVKM. CDR3 size: 13 residues. V was trimmed by 2 bases and J by 5 bases, leaving 10 bases between them. The DNA for the CDR3 is TGTGCCAGCAGTTTACCCAGGGCCCACGAGCAGTACTTC. It is translated as CASSLPRAHEQYF.

By proportion, this clone is medium-sized. V gene TRBV10-1 combines with J gene TRBJ2-2, with 8 bases lining up with TRBD1. The germline V gene has CDR1 WNHNN and CDR2 SYGVQD (reference sequence). V dropped 10 bases and J dropped 4; count of bases not matched to a gene: 14. The CDR3 runs to 16 residues. The CDR3 protein is CANPTDREARTGELFF. DNA for the CDR3: TGCGCCAACCCCACGGACAGGGAGGCTCGCACCGGGGAGCTGTTTTTT.

The DNA for the CDR3 is TGTGCCAGCAGCTTAGAAATAGCGGGAGGGAGGGAGACCCAGTACTTC. It specifies CASSLEIAGGRETQYF. V and J are TRBV11-2 and TRBJ2-5; 11 nucleotides line up with TRBD2. Germline V gene lookup returns CDR1 SGHAT and CDR2 FQNNGV. The J segment lost 5 bases and the V segment lost 0 bases, leaving 5 bases of the junction unmatched. This CDR3 is built from 16 residues.

The chain carries TRBV10-3 and TRBJ2-7; the D gene is possibly TRBD2 (6 bases). V was trimmed by 6 bases and J by 6 bases, leaving 15 bases between them. Germline CDR1 is ENHRY and CDR2 is SYGVKD. The CDR3 is made up of 13 amino acids. CDR3 bases: TGTGCCATCAGCGACTCTTCGCGGGGCGAGCAGTACTTC. This codes for CAISDSSRGEQYF.